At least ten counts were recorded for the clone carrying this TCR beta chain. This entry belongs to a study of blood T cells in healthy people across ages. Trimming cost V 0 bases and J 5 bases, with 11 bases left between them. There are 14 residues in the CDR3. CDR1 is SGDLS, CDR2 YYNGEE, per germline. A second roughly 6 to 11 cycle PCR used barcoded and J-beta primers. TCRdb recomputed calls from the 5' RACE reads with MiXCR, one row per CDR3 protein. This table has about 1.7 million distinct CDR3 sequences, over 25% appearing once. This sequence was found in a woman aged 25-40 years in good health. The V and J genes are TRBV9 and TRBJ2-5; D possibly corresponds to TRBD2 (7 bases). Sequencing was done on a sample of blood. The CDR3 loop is CASSVAAGAETQYF. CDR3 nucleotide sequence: TGTGCCAGCAGCGTAGCGGCGGGGGCTGAGACCCAGTACTTC.